A single sample is the source of the 18 T cell receptor beta chains below, sequenced in a study of blood T cell repertoires in COVID-19. This table comes from immunoSEQ multiplex PCR, and its TCRdb copy is limited to in-frame clones, with some not included. The table shows approximately 160,000 clones, with approximately 75% occurring only once. What was sequenced was peripheral blood. Every receptor here comes from a human donor in a cohort sampled during active COVID-19.

The chain recombines TRBV11-2 with TRBJ2-7, with 7 bases that match TRBD1. Germline V gene lookup returns CDR1 SGHAT and CDR2 FQNNGV. The CDR3 extends over 14 amino acids. V shed 1 base and J 2 bases; nucleotides not matched to a gene: 2. The DNA of the CDR3 is TGTGCCAGCAGCTTAGCACAGGGGCCCTACGAGCAGTACTTC. Its protein product is CASSLAQGPYEQYF. The entire variable domain, with the rest obtained from reference TRBV11-2 and TRBJ2-7, is as follows: EAGVAQSPRYKIIEKRQSVAFWCNPISGHATLYWYQQILGQGPKLLIQFQNNGVVDDSQLPKDRFSAERLKGVDSTLKIQPAKLEDSAVYLCASSLAQGPYEQYFGPGTRLTVT.

The V call is TRBV14, the J call TRBJ2-1; maybe TRBD2 (7 bases). The CDR3 has 14 residues. Germline values: CDR1 SGHDN, CDR2 FVKESK. V gave up 0 bases and J gave up 9 bases, with 12 bases separating them. DNA for the CDR3: TGTGCCAGCAGCCAAGATGCCGGGGGGCTTGAGCAGTTCTTC. It translates to CASSQDAGGLEQFF.

This chain joins TRBV14 and TRBJ2-2, with 11 bases fitting TRBD2. The V segment lost 4 bases and the J segment 6 bases; nucleotides outside the gene matches: 7. The length of the CDR3 is 16 residues. The germline gives CDR1 SGHDN, CDR2 FVKESK. The CDR3 spells CASSRPGSGGAGELFF. CDR3 DNA sequence: TGTGCCAGCAGCCGCCCCGGTAGCGGGGGGGCCGGGGAGCTGTTTTTT.

The chain employs TRBV5-4 and TRBJ2-3; 7 bases are shared with TRBD2. With V trimmed by 2 bases and J by 5 bases, 8 bases remained unmatched. Germline assignment: CDR1 SGHNT and CDR2 YYREEE (reference sequence). The CDR3 covers 15 residues. This chain's CDR3 is CASSFGTGGGDTQYF. The CDR3 DNA reads as TGTGCCAGCAGCTTTGGGACGGGAGGAGGAGATACGCAGTATTTT.

The J gene is TRBJ2-1, the V gene TRBV3-1 (or the pseudogene TRBV3-2); 15 bases align to TRBD2. CDR1 is LGHDT, CDR2 YNNKEL, per germline (reference sequence). V dropped 0 bases and J dropped 6; count of bases not matched to a gene: 3. This CDR3 spans 17 amino acids. For the CDR3, the DNA is TGTGCCAGCAGCCAAGATCGGGGACTAGCGGGGGGCAATGAGCAGTTCTTC. Protein: CASSQDRGLAGGNEQFF.

The chain links TRBV9 to TRBJ2-7, with 9 bases fitting TRBD1. Germline V lookup: CDR1 SGDLS, CDR2 YYNGEE. This CDR3 region has 13 residues. V dropped 7 bases and J dropped 3; count of bases not matched to a gene: 5. Written as DNA, the CDR3 is TGTGCCAGCCAGGGGGGACAGGGCTACGAGCAGTACTTC. Protein: CASQGGQGYEQYF.

V gene TRBV6-5 combines with J gene TRBJ1-4, with 8 bases matching TRBD1. The trim removed 2 bases at V and 7 bases at J, leaving 9 bases unmatched. CDR1 MNHEY and CDR2 SVGAGI come from the germline V gene. The CDR3 length is 16 residues. CDR3 in DNA: TGTGCCAGCAGTTACGGTCCAGGGGGCCGGGGTGAAAAACTGTTTTTT. The encoded protein is CASSYGPGGRGEKLFF.

The chain recombines TRBV6-5 with TRBJ2-7; 7 bases line up with TRBD1. The V gene's germline CDR1 is MNHEY and CDR2 SVGAGI. The CDR3 consists of 14 residues. Unmatched junction bases numbered 7, after V lost 6 bases and J lost 2 bases. The chain's CDR3 is CASRKTGRTYEQYF. CDR3 nucleotides: TGTGCCAGCAGGAAGACAGGGCGAACCTACGAGCAGTACTTC.

The rearrangement joins TRBV7-2 to TRBJ2-7; the match to TRBD1 covers 11 bases. V shed 4 bases and J 9 bases; nucleotides not matched to a gene: 11. This CDR3 is built from 15 residues. Germline CDR1 SGHTA, CDR2 FQGNSA. CDR3 protein: CASSSRDRGIDAQYF. The CDR3 coding sequence is TGTGCCAGCAGCTCTCGGGACAGGGGGATCGACGCGCAGTACTTC.

This clone was detected only a few times. The V gene is TRBV2, the J gene TRBJ1-5; D is undetermined. This CDR3 contains 13 residues. CDR1 and CDR2 (germline): SNHLY, FYNNEI. V was cut by 2 bases and J by 6 bases, with 8 bases left in between. The CDR3 loop reads CASSEQWSQPQHF. The CDR3 bases are TGTGCCAGCAGTGAACAGTGGAGTCAGCCCCAGCATTTT.

This chain connects TRBV7-2 to TRBJ1-5, with D possibly TRBD1 on 5 matching bases. V lost 5 bases, J lost 7 bases, and 18 bases lay in between. This CDR3 comprises 15 residues. Germline lookup yields CDR1 SGHTA and CDR2 FQGNSA. The CDR3 here is CASSPRVTGEQPQHF. The CDR3 DNA follows: TGTGCCAGCAGCCCCCGCGTGACGGGGGAGCAGCCCCAGCATTTT.

The rearrangement links TRBV7-9 to TRBJ2-3, with D tentatively TRBD2 (5 bases). Germline CDR1 is SEHNR and CDR2 is FQNEAQ (reference sequence). V gave up 3 bases and J gave up 5 bases, with 18 bases separating them. This CDR3 comprises 16 residues. The CDR3 here is CASSLGPGVKGDTQYF. CDR3 nucleotide sequence: TGTGCCAGCAGCTTGGGCCCCGGGGTGAAAGGAGATACGCAGTATTTT.

The chain carries TRBV7-2 and TRBJ2-5; no definite D call. Trimming cost V 2 bases and J 0 bases, with 13 bases left between them. CDR1 is SGHTA, CDR2 FQGNSA, per germline. The CDR3 extends over 16 amino acids. The CDR3, as DNA: TGTGCCAGCAGCTTATATAGAGCGATCAACCAAGAGACCCAGTACTTC. Translation: CASSLYRAINQETQYF.

V and J are TRBV10-3 and TRBJ2-3; TRBD1 matches 8 bases. The CDR3 totals 17 residues. Unmatched junction bases numbered 5, after V lost 0 bases and J lost 0 bases. Germline CDR1 reads ENHRY; CDR2 reads SYGVKD. The CDR3 region has the DNA TGTGCCATCAGTGAGTCGAGGGGGACAGGCAGCACAGATACGCAGTATTTT. Translated, it gives CAISESRGTGSTDTQYF.

The chain couples TRBV7-8 to TRBJ1-2; no reliable D call. This CDR3 comprises 13 residues. The germline gives CDR1 SGHVS, CDR2 FQNEAQ. V was shortened by 1 base and J by 4 bases, with 7 bases between the two germline ends. CDR3 sequence: CASSLGGSYGYTF. DNA of the CDR3: TGTGCCAGCAGCTTAGGTGGCAGCTATGGCTACACCTTC. Based on the CDR3 plus reference TRBV7-8 and TRBJ1-2, the full variable domain is GAGVSQSPRYKVAKRGQDVALRCDPISGHVSLFWYQQALGQGPEFLTYFQNEAQLDKSGLPSDRFFAERPEGSVSTLKIQRTQQEDSAVYLCASSLGGSYGYTFGSGTRLTVV.

The chain couples TRBV19 to TRBJ2-3; TRBD1 matches 7 bases. There are 15 residues in the CDR3. CDR1 is LNHDA, CDR2 SQIVND, per germline (reference sequence). Losses at the gene ends were 4 bases for V and 3 bases for J; bases not matched to a gene: 7. This CDR3 reads CASSTQQGMTDTQYF. CDR3 nucleotides: TGTGCCAGTAGTACGCAACAGGGGATGACAGATACGCAGTATTTT.

This clone showed up just a few times. J is TRBJ1-5 and V is TRBV30, with a possible D match to TRBD1 (6 bases). V was trimmed by 5 bases and J by 0 bases, leaving 14 bases between them. The CDR3 length is 15 residues. CDR1 is GTSNPN, CDR2 SVGIG, per germline (reference sequence). The CDR3 nucleotides are TGTGCCTGGGGTCTAGGGACATTTAGCAATCAGCCCCAGCATTTT. Amino acids: CAWGLGTFSNQPQHF.

The chain combines TRBV19 with TRBJ2-1; 10 bases are a match to TRBD2. There are 14 residues in the CDR3. Germline CDR1 reads LNHDA; CDR2 reads SQIVND (reference sequence). Trimming cost V 7 bases and J 6 bases; bases outside gene matches: 6. The CDR3 is CASTPSGGGNEQFF. The CDR3, as DNA: TGTGCCAGTACCCCCAGCGGGGGGGGCAATGAGCAGTTCTTC.